This T cell receptor beta chain originates from a study of blood T cell repertoires in COVID-19. Study-wide context: Acute-phase and convalescent COVID-19 samples originated in the United States, Italy and Spain.

Ages ranged from roughly 18 to 95 years, with residence in approximately 25 US areas. Comment on this clone: The same CDR3 is also encoded by other DNA sequences in this sample.

V lost 2 bases and J 1 base, leaving 6 bases between the germline ends. This CDR3 is 13 amino acids long. Looked up from germline, CDR1 is SGHRS and CDR2 is YFSETQ. The method was immunoSEQ multiplex PCR; TCRdb's version includes in-frame clones alone and lacks a portion of them. The sample has a few hundred thousand clones; approximately 89% are singletons. The chain uses TRBV5-1 and TRBJ1-1; D is unresolved. The sequenced sample was PBMCs or T cells enriched from blood (not recorded which). This sequence originates from a woman aged 30 to 39 who had recovered from COVID-19. The CDR3 spells CASSLAGNTEAFF. The CDR3 DNA reads TGCGCCAGCAGCTTAGCGGGGAACACTGAAGCTTTCTTT.